This T cell receptor beta chain emerged from a study of T cell responses to AZD1222 COVID-19 vaccine. General study results and limits: White British donors predominated, females outnumbered males, and clonal diversity was possibly underestimated. Repertoire sampling was restricted to post-peak T cell response timepoints.

Assay: immunoSEQ multiplex PCR; the TCRdb copy retains only in-frame clones and omits some. The repertoire has some 180,000 clones, 92% of them found once; the top ten carry around 1.5%. This clone was counted once. As yet, its antigen is unknown. The source was peripheral blood, collected on day 0 of AZD1222 vaccination. This receptor was taken from an adult in good health.

The CDR3 sequence: CASSLTSGSSYEQYF. The DNA of the CDR3 is TGTGCCAGCAGCTTAACTAGCGGGAGCTCCTACGAGCAGTACTTC. The V and J genes are TRBV7-9 and TRBJ2-7; 11 bases match TRBD2. Germline CDR1 and CDR2: SEHNR and FQNEAQ (reference sequence). There are 15 residues in the CDR3. V trimming: 2 bases; J trimming: 0 bases; junction bases outside the gene matches: 0.